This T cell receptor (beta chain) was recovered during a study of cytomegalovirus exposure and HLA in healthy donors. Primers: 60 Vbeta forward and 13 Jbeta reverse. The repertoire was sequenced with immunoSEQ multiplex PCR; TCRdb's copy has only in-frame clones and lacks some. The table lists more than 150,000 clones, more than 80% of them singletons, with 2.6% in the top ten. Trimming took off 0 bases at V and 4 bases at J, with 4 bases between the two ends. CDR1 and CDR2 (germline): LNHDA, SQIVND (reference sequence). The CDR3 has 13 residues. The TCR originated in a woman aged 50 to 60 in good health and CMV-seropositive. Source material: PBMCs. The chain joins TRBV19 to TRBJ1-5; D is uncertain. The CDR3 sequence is CASSIEQNQPQHF. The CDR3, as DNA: TGTGCCAGTAGTATAGAGCAGAATCAGCCCCAGCATTTT.